The clone carrying this T cell receptor (beta chain) was seen a single time. V was trimmed by 3 bases and J by 2 bases, leaving 14 bases between them. This CDR3 is 15 amino acids long. Germline CDR1 is ENHRY and CDR2 is SYGVKD. The authors' processing: From reference gene primer amplification, estimates of nucleated cell counts were derived. The repertoire was sequenced with immunoSEQ multiplex PCR; TCRdb's copy has only in-frame clones and lacks some. From that table come the V and J calls and clone size; the DNA was used to work out D and trimming. The sample has 300,000 or so clones; approximately 86% are singletons. The sample is drawn from a study of blood T cell repertoires in COVID-19. Study-wide context: PBMCs, B-cell-depleted T cells, or T cells provided the cDNA or gDNA that made up the material.

The sequenced sample consisted of peripheral blood. The sequence was collected from a man between 65 and 85 years old with acute or convalescent COVID-19. This chain links TRBV10-3 with TRBJ2-7, with D possibly TRBD1 on 5 matching bases. In nucleotides, the CDR3 is TGTGCCATCAGTGAATCTATAACAGGTACCTACGAGCAGTACTTC. This encodes CAISESITGTYEQYF.